This paragraph covers one T cell receptor (beta chain) sequence. This entry is derived from a study of blood T cell repertoires in COVID-19. In the authors' methods: Amplifying reference gene primers gave estimates of nucleated cell counts. Clones were read by immunoSEQ multiplex PCR, and TCRdb kept only the in-frame ones, dropping some. V and J calls and clone size follow that table, whereas D and trimming were derived from the DNA. The sample lists 120,000 or so clones; roughly 83% were seen once. The sample comprised peripheral blood. This TCR was sampled from a woman in her fifties or sixties with acute or convalescent COVID-19.

DNA of the CDR3: TGCGCCAGCAGCCAAGATCAAGCGGGGACGAACACCGGGGAGCTGTTTTTT. Encoded protein: CASSQDQAGTNTGELFF. This sequence joins TRBV4-1 and TRBJ2-2, with 7 positions matching TRBD2. Germline CDR1 is MGHRA and CDR2 is YSYEKL. Trimming took 0 bases from V and 0 from J; bases not matched to a gene: 4. This CDR3 comprises 17 residues.